This TCR beta chain stems from a study of shared clonotypes between healthy human individuals. This CDR3 spans 15 amino acids. CDR1 is MNHNS and CDR2 is SASEGT in the germline V gene. The V end was cut by 7 bases, the J end by 2 bases, with 18 bases between. Loaded into unsorted PBMC replicate PCRs was approximately 300 ng DNA, 25,000 to 30,000 T cell genomes. Source study methods: From ImmunoSEQ came sequences covering only the junction and carrying no quality scores, so filtering differed. Sequenced by immunoSEQ multiplex PCR; TCRdb stores in-frame clones only, minus some. From that table come the V and J calls and clone size; the DNA was used to work out D and trimming. The profile shows roughly 490,000 clones, around 78% of them singletons.

This chain uses TRBV6-1 with TRBJ2-7, with D perhaps given as TRBD1 or TRBD2 (5 bases each). The sequenced material came from PBMCs. This TCR was recovered from a woman in her thirties or forties in good health. Some clones in this sample may be carry-over from other donors' samples. The CDR3 region is CASTAGRDPPYEQYF. The CDR3 DNA reads as TGTGCCAGCACTGCTGGCCGGGACCCCCCCTACGAGCAGTACTTC.